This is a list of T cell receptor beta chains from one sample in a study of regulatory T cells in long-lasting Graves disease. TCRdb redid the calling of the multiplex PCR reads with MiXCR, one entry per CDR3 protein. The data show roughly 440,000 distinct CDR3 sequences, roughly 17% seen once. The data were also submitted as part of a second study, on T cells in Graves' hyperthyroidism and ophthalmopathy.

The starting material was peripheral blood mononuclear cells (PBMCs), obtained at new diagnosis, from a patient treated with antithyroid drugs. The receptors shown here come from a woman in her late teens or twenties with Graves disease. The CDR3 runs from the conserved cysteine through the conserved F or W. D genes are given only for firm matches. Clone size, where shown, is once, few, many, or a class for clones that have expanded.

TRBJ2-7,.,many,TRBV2,TGTGCCAGCAGTGAATCGGCAGCCTACGAGCAGTACTTC,CASSESAAYEQYF
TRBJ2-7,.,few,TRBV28,TGTGCCAGCAGTTTATCAGGGAATTCCTACGAGCAGTACTTC,CASSLSGNSYEQYF
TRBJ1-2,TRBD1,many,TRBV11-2,TGTGCCAGCAGCAATAGAACAGGGGTCAACTATGGCTACACCTTC,CASSNRTGVNYGYTF
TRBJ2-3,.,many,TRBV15,TGTGCCACCAGCAGATCGACAGGAGCAGATACGCAGTATTTT,CATSRSTGADTQYF
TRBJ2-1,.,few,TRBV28,TGTGCCAGCAGAAAGTACCGACCCGAGGCTGAGCAGTTCTTC,CASRKYRPEAEQFF
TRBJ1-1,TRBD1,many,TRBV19,TGTGCCAGCGGGACAGCCTTGAACACTGAAGCTTTCTTT,CASGTALNTEAFF
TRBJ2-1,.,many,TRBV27,TGTGCCAGCAGTTTTGGTGGGGACGGACGGAATGAGCAGTTCTTC,CASSFGGDGRNEQFF
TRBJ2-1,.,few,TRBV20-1,TGCAGTGTACCGAAACAGGGAGATGAGCAGTTCTTC,CSVPKQGDEQFF
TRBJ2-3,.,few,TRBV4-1,TGCGCCAGCAGCCAAGCACTAGCCAGGGGCGATACGCAGTATTTT,CASSQALARGDTQYF
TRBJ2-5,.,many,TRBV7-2,TGTGCCAGCAGCCTTACTAGGGAGGAGACCCAGTACTTC,CASSLTREETQYF
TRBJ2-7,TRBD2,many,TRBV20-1,TGCAGTGCTAGCCGCCTTAGCGGGAGGTTCTCCTACGAGCAGTACTTC,CSASRLSGRFSYEQYF
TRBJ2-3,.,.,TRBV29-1,TGCAGCGTTGAGAGCCGGGAGAAGCCAGATACGCAGTATTTT,CSVESREKPDTQYF
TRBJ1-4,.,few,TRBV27,TGTGCCAGCAGTTTAGTAGGACGTCCCGAAAAACTGTTTTTT,CASSLVGRPEKLFF
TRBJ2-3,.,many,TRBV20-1,TGCAGTGCTACCCGACAGGTCGTCACAGATACGCAGTATTTT,CSATRQVVTDTQYF
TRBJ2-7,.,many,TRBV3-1,TGTGCCAGCAGCCAGGGCCTCAGCGACAACTCCTACGAGCAGTACTTC,CASSQGLSDNSYEQYF
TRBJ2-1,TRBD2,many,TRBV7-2,TGTGCCAGCAGCAAAACTAGCGGCTACAATGAGCAGTTCTTC,CASSKTSGYNEQFF
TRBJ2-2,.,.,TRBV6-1,TGTGCCAGCAGATTGGACCTCAACACCGGGGAGCTGTTTTTT,CASRLDLNTGELFF
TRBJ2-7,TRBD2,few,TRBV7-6,TGTGCCAGCAGCCGGCGAGCGCCGGGACTAGCGGGAGGGAGTTACGAGCAGTACTTC,CASSRRAPGLAGGSYEQYF
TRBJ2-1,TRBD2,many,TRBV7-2,TGTGCCAGCAGCACTCCGGGACTAGCTTCTGAGCAGTTCTTC,CASSTPGLASEQFF
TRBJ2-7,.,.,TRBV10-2,TGCGCCAGCAGCCCCACTAGCAGATACGAGCAGTACTTC,CASSPTSRYEQYF
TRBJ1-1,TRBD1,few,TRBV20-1,TGCAGTGCTGCTACAGGGGACATGAACACTGAAGCTTTCTTT,CSAATGDMNTEAFF
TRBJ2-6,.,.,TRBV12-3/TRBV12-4,TGTGCCAGCAGTACAGGGACCGTCGTCTCTTGGGCCAACGTCCTGACTTTC,CASSTGTVVSWANVLTF
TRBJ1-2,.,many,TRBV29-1,TGCAGCGTCGCTCGGGACCCTAACTATGGCTACACCTTC,CSVARDPNYGYTF
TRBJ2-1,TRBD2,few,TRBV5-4,TGTGCCAGCAGCCGAGGTAGCGGGAGTCCCCACAATGAGCAGTTCTTC,CASSRGSGSPHNEQFF
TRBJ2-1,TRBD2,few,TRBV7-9,TGCGCCAGCAGCCGAGTGGGGGGAGCGGGAGACCTGTTCTTC,CASSRVGGAGDLFF
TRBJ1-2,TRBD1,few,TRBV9,TGTGCCAGCAGCATTTCGACAGGGGGATACGGCTACACCTTC,CASSISTGGYGYTF
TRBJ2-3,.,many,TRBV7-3,TGTGCCAGCAGCCCCATGGTTGGTACGCAGTATTTT,CASSPMVGTQYF
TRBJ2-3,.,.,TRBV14,TGTGCCAGCAGCCCCGGACTTCGGACAGATACGCAGTATTTT,CASSPGLRTDTQYF
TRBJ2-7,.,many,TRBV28,TGTGCCAGCAGTCCTCGGGGGGAGCAGTACTTC,CASSPRGEQYF
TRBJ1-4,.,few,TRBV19,TGTGCCAGTAGGAGGAACCTGGCGGATAAACTGTTTTTT,CASRRNLADKLFF
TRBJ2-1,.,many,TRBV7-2,TGTGCCAGCAGCTTCTACTCCTATCCGACTAGCTCCTACAATGAGCAGTTCTTC,CASSFYSYPTSSYNEQFF
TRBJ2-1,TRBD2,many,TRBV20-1,TGCAGTACTAGCGCGCCCACCTACAATGAGCAGTTCTTC,CSTSAPTYNEQFF
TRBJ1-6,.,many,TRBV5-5,TGTGCCAGCAGCTATCAGACAGGCGGTAATTCACCCCTCCACTTT,CASSYQTGGNSPLHF
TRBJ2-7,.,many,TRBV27,TGTGCCAGCAGTTTCTCCCCTCTCACAGAAGACTACGAGCAGTACTTC,CASSFSPLTEDYEQYF
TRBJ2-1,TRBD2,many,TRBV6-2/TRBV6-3,TGTGCCAGCAGTTACGGGTCTAGCGGGACCTACAATGAGCAGTTCTTC,CASSYGSSGTYNEQFF
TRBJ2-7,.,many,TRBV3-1,TGTGCCAGCAGCCAAGTTCTGGGCAGAACCTACGAGCAGTACTTC,CASSQVLGRTYEQYF
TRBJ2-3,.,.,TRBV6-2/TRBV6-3,TGTGCCAGCAGTTACTCGACAGGCACAGATACGCAGTATTTT,CASSYSTGTDTQYF
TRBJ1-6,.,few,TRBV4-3,TGCGCCAGCAGCCAAGATGAGGGGTATAATTCACCCCTCCACTTT,CASSQDEGYNSPLHF
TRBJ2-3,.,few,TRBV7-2,TGTGCCAGCAGCTTAAGGGGGGAAGATACGCAGTATTTT,CASSLRGEDTQYF
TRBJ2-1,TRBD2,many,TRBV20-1,TGCAGTGCAAAAGGACTAGCGGGAGAGGTTGAGCAGTTCTTC,CSAKGLAGEVEQFF
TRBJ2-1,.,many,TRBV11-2,TGTGCCAGCAGCTTATTCCCCGGGAATTACAATGAGCAGTTCTTC,CASSLFPGNYNEQFF
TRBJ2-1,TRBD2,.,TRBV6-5,TGTGCCAGCAGTTACTCGACAGCGGGGAAGGACTACAATGAGCAGTTCTTC,CASSYSTAGKDYNEQFF
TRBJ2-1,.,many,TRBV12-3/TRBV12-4,TGTGCCAGCAGTTTTACTATACAACGGAGCTCCTACAATGAGCAGTTCTTC,CASSFTIQRSSYNEQFF
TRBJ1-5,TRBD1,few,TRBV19,TGTGCCAGTAACATCCGGGACAGGGGTCAATTAAGCAATCAGCCCCAGCATTTT,CASNIRDRGQLSNQPQHF
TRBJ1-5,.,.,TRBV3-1,TGTGCCAGCAGTTACCCAGGGCAGCAGCCCCAGCATTTT,CASSYPGQQPQHF
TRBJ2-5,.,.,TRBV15,TGTGCCACCAGCAGAGATCTTGGACAGCCCCGTGAGGGAGAGACCCAGTACTTC,CATSRDLGQPREGETQYF
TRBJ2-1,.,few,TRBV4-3,TGCGCCAGCAGCCAAGATGCGAACAATGAGCAGTTCTTC,CASSQDANNEQFF
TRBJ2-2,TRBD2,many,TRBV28,TGTGCCAGCACCATGACCGGACTAGCGGGAGGTACCGGGGAGCTGTTTTTT,CASTMTGLAGGTGELFF
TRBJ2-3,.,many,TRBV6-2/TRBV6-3,TGTGCCAGCAGTTCAACAGGGTCCGGGGATACGCAGTATTTT,CASSSTGSGDTQYF
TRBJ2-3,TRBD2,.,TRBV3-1,TGTGCCAGCAGCCGAGATGGCACTAGCGGGAGGGCCTTGGATACGCAGTATTTT,CASSRDGTSGRALDTQYF
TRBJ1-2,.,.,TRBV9,TGTGCCAGCAGCGAGGCCGGGACAATTAACTATGGCTACACCTTC,CASSEAGTINYGYTF
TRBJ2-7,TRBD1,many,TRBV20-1,TGCAGTGCAAGCTCCGGGACAGGGGGGGTTCGGGTTTTGTACGAGCAGTACTTC,CSASSGTGGVRVLYEQYF
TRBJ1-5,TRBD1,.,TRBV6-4,TGTGCCAGCGGTTCCTGGACAGGCAACAATCAGCCCCAGCATTTT,CASGSWTGNNQPQHF
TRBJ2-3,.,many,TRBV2,TGTGCCAGCAGACAGGACCGCACAGATACGCAGTATTTT,CASRQDRTDTQYF
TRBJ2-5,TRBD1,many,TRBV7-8,TGTGCCAGCAGCTTCCCAGGACAGGGTAACATTCAGACCCAGTACTTC,CASSFPGQGNIQTQYF
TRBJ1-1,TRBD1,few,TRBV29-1,TGCAGCGTTGAACCTCCGGGACAGCTTGAAGCTTTCTTT,CSVEPPGQLEAFF